This T cell receptor (beta chain) derives from a study of CD8 T cells in Susac syndrome. The patients serving as multiple sclerosis controls were treatment-naive. They had stable or active relapsing-remitting disease and fulfilled revised McDonald criteria. The authors negatively isolated CD8+ and CD4+ T cells and FACS-enriched TEMRA cells. RNA amounts of roughly 0.45 to 1 ug underwent reverse transcription with random hexamers. TCRdb reprocessed the immunoSEQ multiplex PCR reads via MiXCR and lists one record per CDR3 protein. The table includes around 71,000 distinct CDR3 sequences, roughly 95% detected once. The clonotype originates from a human donor with multiple sclerosis. The sample consisted of CD4+ T cells from PBMCs.

The CDR3 reads CASSQVGQGTEAFF. CDR3 nucleotide sequence: TGTGCCAGCAGCCAAGTGGGACAGGGAACTGAAGCTTTCTTT. V is TRBV3-1 and J is TRBJ1-1, with 9 bases lining up with TRBD1. The germline V gene has CDR1 LGHDT and CDR2 YNNKEL (reference sequence). V gave up 1 base and J gave up 5 bases; unmatched junction bases: 2. This CDR3 is built from 14 residues.